Presented here are 24 T cell receptor beta chains from one specimen sequenced in a study of T-cell memory formation after mild COVID-19. TCRdb passed the 5' RACE reads through MiXCR, listing each CDR3 protein once. The sample includes some 290,000 distinct CDR3 sequences, about 17% of them seen just once. The specimen was PBMCs or a T cell subset sorted from them (not recorded which). The receptors stem from a man between 18 and 29 years old who had mild COVID-19 (a few samples of this study predate the infection). Cell type and time point are not known.

This clonotype turned up a few times. The chain joins TRBV7-8 to TRBJ2-3, with 9 bases lining up with TRBD2. Losses at the gene ends were 10 bases for V and 5 bases for J; bases not matched to a gene: 25. The CDR3 is made up of 19 amino acids. CDR1 and CDR2 from the germline V gene are SGHVS and FQNEAQ. The CDR3 is CATIGKRASGVLRRDTQYF. The CDR3 DNA reads TGTGCCACGATCGGAAAACGGGCTAGCGGGGTCCTACGGAGAGATACGCAGTATTTT.

This chain uses TRBV5-1 with TRBJ2-3, with 8 bases identical to TRBD2. V shed 1 base and J 1 base; nucleotides not matched to a gene: 2. This CDR3 is 15 amino acids long. Per the germline V gene, CDR1 is SGHRS and CDR2 is YFSETQ. CDR3 nucleotide sequence: TGCGCCAGCAGCTTGTTTAGCGGGGGCACAGATACGCAGTATTTT. Protein product: CASSLFSGGTDTQYF.

The chain couples TRBV5-1 to TRBJ2-6; unclear D gene. This CDR3 has 14 amino acids. Germline values: CDR1 SGHRS, CDR2 YFSETQ. V shed 4 bases and J shed 4 bases, with 9 bases lying between them. The DNA of the CDR3 is TGCGCCAGCAGCGATGAGGACGGGGCCAACGTCCTGACTTTC. It codes for CASSDEDGANVLTF.

The chain combines TRBV4-2 with TRBJ2-1; D tentatively reads TRBD1 or TRBD2 (5 bases each). Germline CDR1 is LGHNA and CDR2 is YNFKEQ. The length of the CDR3 is 12 residues. Between the trimmed V and J ends, which lost 8 bases and 4 bases, there was a span of 9 bases. In DNA, the CDR3 is TGTGCCAGCTGGGACGGATACAATGAGCAGTTCTTC. This codes for CASWDGYNEQFF.

This clonotype was detected only a few times. V and J are TRBV3-1 and TRBJ1-1; weak D call: TRBD1 (5 bases). The CDR3 is 15 residues long. Trimming cost V 4 bases and J 4 bases, with 16 bases left between them. Germline CDR1 reads LGHDT; CDR2 reads YNNKEL (reference sequence). CDR3 in amino acids: CASSPREAQGTEAFF. The DNA of the CDR3 is TGTGCCAGCAGCCCACGAGAGGCCCAGGGCACTGAAGCTTTCTTT.

This clonotype was seen a handful of times. The chain links TRBV15 to TRBJ1-2; no clear D gene. The CDR3 extends over 14 amino acids. The V gene's germline CDR1 is LNHNV and CDR2 YYDKDF (reference sequence). Trimming shortened V by 5 bases and J by 2 bases, and 12 bases separated the two germline ends. The CDR3 here is CATSSRRYNYGYTF. CDR3 DNA: TGTGCCACCAGCTCCCGGAGGTACAACTATGGCTACACCTTC.

In this sample, this clonotype turned up a few times. The gene calls are TRBV6-6 and TRBJ1-1; D uncertain. The V gene's germline CDR1 is MNHNY and CDR2 SVGAGI (reference sequence). The CDR3 length is 14 residues. Trimming took 6 bases from V and 0 from J, leaving 11 bases between them. The CDR3 loop reads CASRYGDMNTEAFF. DNA of the CDR3: TGTGCCAGCAGGTACGGCGACATGAACACTGAAGCTTTCTTT.

This clonotype was found a few times. The rearrangement links TRBV6-6 to TRBJ2-7; 8 nucleotides align to TRBD2. Germline CDR1 MNHNY, CDR2 SVGAGI (reference sequence). This CDR3 comprises 15 residues. With V trimmed by 5 bases and J by 1 base, 7 bases remained unmatched. CDR3 nucleotides: TGTGCCAGCAGTCCCCCCGGGAGGGGTTCCTACGAGCAGTACTTC. It is translated as CASSPPGRGSYEQYF.

This clonotype turned up a few times. The V gene is TRBV7-8, the J gene TRBJ2-7; the match to TRBD2 covers 11 bases. Germline trimming cut 4 bases from V and 5 bases from J; bases unmatched to any gene: 10. This CDR3 has 16 amino acids. CDR1 is SGHVS and CDR2 is FQNEAQ in the germline V gene. The CDR3 loop reads CASSSPVAGGLNEQYF. In nucleotides, the CDR3 is TGTGCCAGCAGCTCCCCCGTAGCGGGGGGGCTTAACGAGCAGTACTTC. Full variable domain (outside the CDR3, taken from reference TRBV7-8 and TRBJ2-7): GAGVSQSPRYKVAKRGQDVALRCDPISGHVSLFWYQQALGQGPEFLTYFQNEAQLDKSGLPSDRFFAERPEGSVSTLKIQRTQQEDSAVYLCASSSPVAGGLNEQYFGPGTRLTVT.

The genes are TRBV27 and TRBJ2-3; D not resolved. V was pared by 5 bases and J by 10 bases, with 13 bases between. The CDR3 totals 12 residues. Germline V gives CDR1 MNHEY, CDR2 SMNVEV (reference sequence). In DNA, the CDR3 is TGTGCCAGCAGTACTCTCCAAGGAGCGCAGTATTTT. It yields the protein CASSTLQGAQYF.

The chain is built from TRBV7-2 and TRBJ2-7; the match to TRBD2 covers 14 bases. The CDR3 is 16 residues long. The germline CDR1 and CDR2 sequences are SGHTA and FQGNSA. Unmatched junction bases numbered 4, after V lost 1 base and J lost 5 bases. CDR3 region: CASSLGLAGGQHEQYF. CDR3 nucleotides: TGTGCCAGCAGCTTAGGACTAGCGGGGGGGCAACACGAGCAGTACTTC.

There are a few counts of this clonotype. V and J are TRBV24-1 and TRBJ2-1; possibly TRBD2 for D (7 bases). V lost 5 bases and J 3 bases, leaving 16 bases between the germline ends. The CDR3 loop spans 16 amino acids. In germline, CDR1 is KGHDR, CDR2 SFDVKD. The CDR3 DNA is TGTGCCACCAGTGGTGGGGGGGGCGTTGGCTACAATGAGCAGTTCTTC. It encodes CATSGGGGVGYNEQFF.

The V gene is TRBV4-3, the J gene TRBJ2-1, with 8 bases that match TRBD2. Trimming removed 1 base from V and 12 bases from J; junction bases left unmatched: 2. Germline V gene sequence: CDR1 LGHNA, CDR2 YSLEER. The CDR3 has 12 amino acids. The CDR3 region has the DNA TGCGCCAGCAGCCAAGGTAGCGGGGCGCAGTTCTTC. Its translation: CASSQGSGAQFF.

This clonotype was seen more than once but under ten times. The chain links TRBV9 to TRBJ2-6; either TRBD1 or TRBD2 may fit D (5 bases each). Trimming stripped 2 bases from V and 4 bases from J, with 7 bases between. The V gene's germline CDR1 is SGDLS and CDR2 YYNGEE. The CDR3 has 14 residues. The CDR3 DNA sequence: TGTGCCAGCAGCGTCCGGGGCGGGGCCAACGTCCTGACTTTC. It translates to CASSVRGGANVLTF.

The chain combines TRBV18 with TRBJ1-1; tentatively, D is TRBD1 (6 bases). The V end was cut by 3 bases, the J end by 0 bases, with 11 bases between. CDR3 length: 15 residues. Germline values: CDR1 KGHSH, CDR2 LQKENI. The CDR3 reads CASSPMDSVNTEAFF. CDR3 DNA sequence: TGTGCCAGCTCACCGATGGACAGCGTGAACACTGAAGCTTTCTTT.

The chain uses TRBV21-1 and TRBJ2-2; TRBD1, the table's D call, lacks a check against the DNA. TRBV21-1 is deemed a pseudogene. The CDR3 extends over 18 amino acids. In nucleotides, the CDR3 is TGTGCCAGCAGCAAAGATCAGGGGTCCGGGACGAACACCGGGGAGCTGTTTTTT. It is translated as CASSKDQGSGTNTGELFF.

The sample holds a few counts of this clonotype. The genes are TRBV5-4 and TRBJ2-7; 10 bases fit TRBD1. There are 14 residues in the CDR3. V was pared by 6 bases and J by 2 bases, with 5 bases of the junction left unmatched. Germline values: CDR1 SGHNT, CDR2 YYREEE (reference sequence). CDR3 in DNA: TGTGCCAGCAAGCCGGGACAGGGGCCCTACGAGCAGTACTTC. Translated: CASKPGQGPYEQYF.

This clonotype was detected many times. This chain uses TRBV7-2 with TRBJ2-3; no reliable D call. The CDR3 runs to 13 residues. Germline CDR1 SGHTA, CDR2 FQGNSA. V was shortened by 2 bases and J by 2 bases, with 5 bases between the two germline ends. The CDR3: CASSLRPTDTQYF. As DNA, the CDR3 is TGTGCCAGCAGCTTACGGCCCACAGATACGCAGTATTTT.

V is TRBV5-1 and J is TRBJ2-2, with 8 positions matching TRBD1. CDR3 size: 17 residues. With V trimmed by 1 base and J by 4 bases, 9 bases remained unmatched. Germline CDR1 SGHRS, CDR2 YFSETQ. CDR3 in DNA: TGCGCCAGCAGCTTGATTCCGACAGGGGCTCTCACCGGGGAGCTGTTTTTT. This translates into CASSLIPTGALTGELFF.

This clonotype occurred a few times. The rearrangement links TRBV5-1 to TRBJ2-7, with 12 bases that match TRBD1. This CDR3 region has 15 residues. From germline, CDR1 is SGHRS and CDR2 YFSETQ. Trimming took 4 bases from V and 4 from J; bases not matched to a gene: 6. For the CDR3, the DNA is TGCGCCAGCAGCCCTGGGACAGGGGGCCCATACGAGCAGTACTTC. Its translation is CASSPGTGGPYEQYF. The full variable domain, rest sourced from reference TRBV5-1 and TRBJ2-7, is KAGVTQTPRYLIKTRGQQVTLSCSPISGHRSVSWYQQTPGQGLQFLFEYFSETQRNKGNFPGRFSGRQFSNSRSEMNVSTLELGDSALYLCASSPGTGGPYEQYFGPGTRLTVT.

The table lists this clonotype with a count of one. The V gene is TRBV5-1, the J gene TRBJ2-7, with 8 nucleotides matching TRBD1. The V and J ends lost 4 bases and 5 bases, in that order; junction bases with no gene match: 11. The CDR3 contains 15 residues. Germline V gives CDR1 SGHRS, CDR2 YFSETQ. The CDR3 sequence is CASSTLTGEVDEQYF. In DNA form, the CDR3 reads TGCGCCAGCAGCACTTTGACAGGGGAGGTCGACGAGCAGTACTTC.

The chain employs TRBV19 and TRBJ2-7; 12 nucleotides line up with TRBD2. The CDR3 has 17 residues. The junction had 11 bases not matched to a gene; V was cut back by 5 bases and J by 3 bases. CDR1 is LNHDA and CDR2 is SQIVND in the germline V gene (reference sequence). The CDR3 DNA reads as TGTGCCAGTAGTGACCGCCTGACTAGCGGGGGACACTACGAGCAGTACTTC. As protein: CASSDRLTSGGHYEQYF.

This clonotype was detected many times. The genes are TRBV2 and TRBJ2-7; 9 bases are a match to TRBD2. Germline CDR1 is SNHLY and CDR2 is FYNNEI. This CDR3 spans 14 amino acids. The ends lost 4 bases at V and 0 bases at J; junction bases unmatched: 1. For the CDR3, the DNA is TGTGCCAGCAGTGTAGCGGGGGACTCCTACGAGCAGTACTTC. As protein: CASSVAGDSYEQYF.

The table lists this clonotype with a few counts. The genes are TRBV7-2 and TRBJ2-3; D is perhaps TRBD2 (5 bases). Trimming left V 4 bases short and J 1 base short, with 18 bases between. The germline CDR1 and CDR2 sequences are SGHTA and FQGNSA. This CDR3 has 17 amino acids. The CDR3 region is CASSSQIGAERTDTQYF. The CDR3, as DNA: TGTGCCAGCAGCTCCCAGATCGGAGCGGAGCGCACAGATACGCAGTATTTT.